This T cell receptor beta chain was found in a study of shared clonotypes between healthy human individuals. Study conclusions and caveats: The four-donor shared clonotypes exceeded non-shared clonotypes in generation probability, with non-shared ones scoring lower.

Authors' methods: Filtering of immunoSEQ junctional sequences could not match full-length read filtering. TCRdb's copy holds only in-frame clones and misses some; the assay was immunoSEQ multiplex PCR. Clone size and V and J calls were adopted from that table, with D and trimming inferred from the DNA. The sample lists more than 2,000,000 clones; over 85% were seen once. As regards this clone: Its antigen is undetermined.

This sequence originates from a man younger than 35 in good health. Some clones in this sample may be carry-over from other donors' samples. The sample consisted of naive CD4+ T cells from PBMCs. Subset indicated: CD45RA+ positively selected.

The CDR3 is CAISEDRDTYGYTF. The DNA of the CDR3 is TGTGCCATCAGTGAGGACCGGGACACCTATGGCTACACCTTC. V gene TRBV10-3 combines with J gene TRBJ1-2; D possibly corresponds to TRBD1 (6 bases). Germline CDR1 ENHRY, CDR2 SYGVKD. V gave up 2 bases and J gave up 4 bases, with 11 bases separating them. The CDR3 has 14 amino acids.